These T cell receptor beta chains were read from a single sample in a study of OX40 agonist ivuxolimab in advanced cancers. Assay used: immunoSEQ multiplex PCR; TCRdb lists only in-frame clones, some missing. The table lists approximately 50,000 clones, roughly nine tenths of them singletons, with around 15% in the top ten. The sample was CD4+ or CD8+ T cells sorted from blood, taken in a trial of the OX40 agonist ivuxolimab. These receptors were obtained from an adult with an advanced solid tumor such as melanoma, head and neck, liver or kidney cancer. Each CDR3 is given without its conserved first and last residue.

j_call | v_call | cdr3_aa
TRBJ2-7 | TRBV7-9 | ASSTGSFLYEQY
TRBJ1-1 | TRBV4-1 | ASSLPAYTEAF
TRBJ2-5 | TRBV27 | ASSSMGRGETQY
TRBJ2-7 | TRBV27 | ASGPGQSYEQY
TRBJ1-1 | TRBV21-1 | ASSKLGGTGEAF
TRBJ1-1 | TRBV6-5 | ASRDVNTEAF
TRBJ1-1 | TRBV30 | AWSREAEAF
TRBJ2-5 | TRBV19 | ASSMGSSGVQETQY
TRBJ1-1 | TRBV10-3 | AISESEWGTEAF
TRBJ2-5 | TRBV7-9 | ASSLNTDQY
TRBJ2-7 | TRBV27 | ASRLRSLFSYEQY
TRBJ2-5 | TRBV27 | ASSLVGGGETQY
TRBJ1-1 | TRBV5-1 | ASSPVGGDTEAF
TRBJ2-7 | TRBV7-2 | ASSEGHLSYEQY
TRBJ2-6 | TRBV27 | ASSFLAGGTGANVLT
TRBJ1-1 | TRBV19 | ASSRGYGNTEAF
TRBJ1-2 | TRBV7-8 | ASSSPVRGLANYGYT
TRBJ1-6 | TRBV7-3 | ASSLLGGDSPLH
TRBJ2-7 | TRBV10-3 | AFGTGDYYEQY
TRBJ2-7 | TRBV2 | ASMGNSYEQY
TRBJ1-3 | TRBV21-1 | ASLQESSGNTIY
TRBJ1-2 | TRBV4-3 | ASSQDTGGSGYGYT
TRBJ1-2 | TRBV7-8 | ASSLGNNYGYT
TRBJ1-2 | TRBV6-5 | ASSYSGESNYGYT
TRBJ2-2 | TRBV27 | ASSFSPVGGELF
TRBJ2-5 | TRBV11-2 | ASSLYSRMEEETQY
TRBJ1-4 | TRBV18 | ASSKDRFNEKLF
TRBJ2-7 | TRBV7-9 | ASSPAEGTYEQY
TRBJ2-7 | TRBV9 | ASSVDQGGYEQY
TRBJ2-7 | TRBV7-6 | ASSLIPYEQY
TRBJ2-7 | TRBV5-1 | ASSLGTGVDAYEQY
TRBJ2-7 | TRBV30 | AWSDQLDSYEQY
TRBJ1-4 | TRBV5-1 | ASSWTGLEEKLF
TRBJ1-6 | TRBV27 | ASSLSPNSPLH
TRBJ2-3 | TRBV27 | ASRLAGGPDTQY
TRBJ1-2 | TRBV27 | ASSLSARGPGLGYT
TRBJ2-5 | TRBV9 | ASSVTGGGARETQY
TRBJ1-4 | TRBV4-1 | ASSQVGTNEKLF
TRBJ1-2 | TRBV5-3 | ARSSQKQGNYGYT
TRBJ2-7 | TRBV30 | AWGAGQGLHEQY
TRBJ1-3 | TRBV4-3 | ASSQDRRSGNTIY